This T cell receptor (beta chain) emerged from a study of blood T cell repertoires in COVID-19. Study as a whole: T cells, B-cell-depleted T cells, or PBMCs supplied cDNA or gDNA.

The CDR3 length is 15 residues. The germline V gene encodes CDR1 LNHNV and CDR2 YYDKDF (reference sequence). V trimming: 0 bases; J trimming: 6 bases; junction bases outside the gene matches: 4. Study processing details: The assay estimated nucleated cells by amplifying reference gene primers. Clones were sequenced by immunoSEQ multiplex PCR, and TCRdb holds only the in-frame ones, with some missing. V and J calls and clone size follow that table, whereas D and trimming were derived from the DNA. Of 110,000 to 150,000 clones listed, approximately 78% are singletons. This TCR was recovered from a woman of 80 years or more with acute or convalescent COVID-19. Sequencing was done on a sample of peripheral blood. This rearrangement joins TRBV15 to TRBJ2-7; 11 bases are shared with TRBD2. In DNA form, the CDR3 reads TGTGCCACCAGCAGAGAGGCTAGCGGGAGGAGCGAGCAGTACTTC. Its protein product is CATSREASGRSEQYF.